The source of this T cell receptor (beta chain) is a study of blood T cell repertoires in COVID-19. With V trimmed by 5 bases and J by 4 bases, 14 bases remained unmatched. This CDR3 comprises 16 residues. CDR1 PRHDT and CDR2 FYEKMQ come from the germline V gene (reference sequence). Clones were sequenced by immunoSEQ multiplex PCR, and TCRdb holds only the in-frame ones, with some missing. The data contain about 330,000 clones, roughly 90% of them singletons. Sequencing was carried out using PBMCs or T cells enriched from blood (not recorded which). The chain links TRBV13 to TRBJ2-7; 7 bases match TRBD1. The source of this sequence is a young woman who had recovered from COVID-19. The CDR3 reads CASSRRIGGEGYEQYF. DNA for the CDR3: TGTGCCAGCAGCCGGAGGATAGGGGGCGAAGGGTACGAGCAGTACTTC.